These 21 T cell receptor beta chains came from one sample sequenced in a study of shared clonotypes between healthy human individuals. Assay: immunoSEQ multiplex PCR; the TCRdb copy retains only in-frame clones and omits some. The sample includes approximately 980,000 clones, around 80% of them seen just once. Specimen: memory CD4+ T cells sorted from blood. Subset indicated: CD45RA-negative fraction. The source is a man aged 18 to 35 in good health.

The rearrangement links TRBV6-1 to TRBJ1-1; D call uncertain. Trimming removed 5 bases at V and 1 base at J, with 8 bases between. This CDR3 has 13 residues. CDR1 is MNHNS and CDR2 is SASEGT in the germline V gene. The chain's CDR3 is CASSPKGNTEAFF. The CDR3 DNA reads TGTGCCAGCAGTCCTAAAGGGAACACTGAAGCTTTCTTT.

Worth noting for this clone: Within the sample, other DNA sequences also encode this same CDR3. The gene calls are TRBV10-3 and TRBJ1-5; D not resolved. The CDR3 has 14 amino acids. V was trimmed by 2 bases and J by 1 base, leaving 6 bases between them. The germline CDR1 and CDR2 sequences are ENHRY and SYGVKD. This CDR3 reads CAISEGESNQPQHF. CDR3 bases: TGTGCCATCAGTGAGGGGGAGAGCAATCAGCCCCAGCATTTT.

This clone was picked up a small number of times. The J gene is TRBJ1-2, the V gene TRBV5-1; the match to TRBD1 covers 9 bases. Germline CDR1 reads SGHRS; CDR2 reads YFSETQ. V lost 4 bases and J lost 8; bases outside the gene matches: 12. The CDR3 runs to 15 residues. The CDR3 region is CASSAGQGANHGYTF. In DNA, the CDR3 is TGCGCCAGCAGCGCGGGACAGGGAGCAAATCACGGCTACACCTTC. The entire variable domain, with the rest obtained from reference TRBV5-1 and TRBJ1-2, is as follows: KAGVTQTPRYLIKTRGQQVTLSCSPISGHRSVSWYQQTPGQGLQFLFEYFSETQRNKGNFPGRFSGRQFSNSRSEMNVSTLELGDSALYLCASSAGQGANHGYTFGSGTRLTVV.

This clone came up a few times. The rearrangement joins TRBV4-1 to TRBJ1-2; D uncertain. This CDR3 is 13 amino acids long. Per the germline V gene, CDR1 is MGHRA and CDR2 is YSYEKL. V lost 4 bases and J lost 4, with 10 bases in between. DNA for the CDR3: TGCGCCAGCAGCCTCCCAGGTTCCTATGGCTACACCTTC. Encoded protein: CASSLPGSYGYTF.

The chain uses TRBV4-3 and TRBJ2-7; TRBD1 aligns across 7 bases. The ends lost 0 bases at V and 2 bases at J; junction bases unmatched: 4. The CDR3 totals 15 residues. Looked up from germline, CDR1 is LGHNA and CDR2 is YSLEER. CDR3 amino acids: CASSQDAGGAYEQYF. DNA of the CDR3: TGCGCCAGCAGCCAAGACGCAGGGGGAGCCTACGAGCAGTACTTC.

The rearrangement uses TRBV11-2 and TRBJ1-2; D is unresolved. CDR1 is SGHAT and CDR2 is FQNNGV in the germline V gene. V was shortened by 5 bases and J by 3 bases, with 13 bases between the two germline ends. CDR3 length equals 14 residues. The CDR3 is CASSPSDGDYGYTF. CDR3 in DNA: TGTGCCAGCAGCCCTTCGGACGGAGACTATGGCTACACCTTC.

This clone occurred a few times. V gene TRBV6-5 combines with J gene TRBJ1-3, with D unresolved. The CDR3 loop spans 13 amino acids. Trimming pared 7 bases from V and 0 bases from J, leaving 7 bases between. The germline gives CDR1 MNHEY, CDR2 SVGAGI. The DNA for the CDR3 is TGTGCCAGCAAGCCAGCCTCTGGAAACACCATATATTTT. Amino acid sequence: CASKPASGNTIYF.

This chain connects TRBV18 to TRBJ2-3; 11 bases line up with TRBD1. Losses at the gene ends were 3 bases for V and 5 bases for J; bases not matched to a gene: 10. CDR1 and CDR2 (germline): KGHSH, LQKENI. The CDR3 has 17 residues. The CDR3 is CASSPLGQGARGDTQYF. CDR3 nucleotide sequence: TGTGCCAGCTCACCTCTCGGACAGGGGGCACGAGGAGATACGCAGTATTTT. The whole variable domain, remainder taken from reference TRBV18 and TRBJ2-3, is NAGVMQNPRHLVRRRGQEARLRCSPMKGHSHVYWYRQLPEEGLKFMVYLQKENIIDESGMPKERFSAEFPKEGPSILRIQQVVRGDSAAYFCASSPLGQGARGDTQYFGPGTRLTVL.

DNA for the CDR3: TGCGCCAGCAGCTACGGGGGCACCAATCAGCCCCAGCATTTT. The encoded protein is CASSYGGTNQPQHF. The V and J genes are TRBV5-1 and TRBJ1-5; D possibly corresponds to TRBD1 (6 bases). The CDR3 length is 14 residues. V was trimmed by 3 bases and J by 3 bases, leaving 10 bases between them. Per germline, CDR1 SGHRS and CDR2 YFSETQ.

This sequence joins TRBV6-1 and TRBJ2-7, with TRBD2 identical over 7 bases. This CDR3 contains 15 residues. Germline V gene sequence: CDR1 MNHNS, CDR2 SASEGT. V shed 6 bases, J shed 0 bases, and the junction held 8 bases outside the gene matches. CDR3 region: CASRTERGSSYEQYF. The CDR3 DNA reads TGTGCCAGCAGGACTGAGCGGGGCAGCTCCTACGAGCAGTACTTC.

The V gene is TRBV15, the J gene TRBJ1-3; a possible D gene is TRBD1 (5 bases). The CDR3 has 16 residues. Germline V lookup: CDR1 LNHNV, CDR2 YYDKDF (reference sequence). V was cut by 1 base and J by 0 bases, with 10 bases left in between. The CDR3 sequence is CATSRAGGYSGNTIYF. CDR3 coding DNA: TGTGCCACCAGCAGAGCTGGGGGGTACTCTGGAAACACCATATATTTT.

This clone showed up just once. CDR3 loop: CASSLDSHTDTQYF. The CDR3 DNA reads as TGTGCCAGCAGCTTAGACAGCCACACAGATACGCAGTATTTT. The chain combines TRBV7-8 with TRBJ2-3; D remains unclear. Between the trimmed V and J ends, which lost 1 base and 2 bases, there was a span of 7 bases. Germline V CDR1 and CDR2: SGHVS, FQNEAQ. The CDR3 runs 14 residues.

The chain combines TRBV11-3 with TRBJ2-3, with D unresolved. CDR1 is SGHNT and CDR2 is YENEEA in the germline V gene. Trimming removed 2 bases from V and 6 bases from J, with 6 bases in between. The CDR3 has 12 residues. In DNA form, the CDR3 reads TGTGCCAGCAGCTTAAATGGTGATACGCAGTATTTT. As protein: CASSLNGDTQYF. The full variable domain, rest sourced from reference TRBV11-3 and TRBJ2-3, is EAGVVQSPRYKIIEKKQPVAFWCNPISGHNTLYWYLQNLGQGPELLIRYENEEAVDDSQLPKDRFSAERLKGVDSTLKIQPAELGDSAVYLCASSLNGDTQYFGPGTRLTVL.

The rearrangement joins TRBV25-1 to TRBJ1-4, with a tentative D call TRBD1 (5 bases). The germline CDR1 and CDR2 sequences are MGHDK and SYGVNS. Trimming shortened V by 2 bases and J by 11 bases, and 9 bases separated the two germline ends. This CDR3 has 12 residues. The CDR3: CASSEGGLKLFF. The CDR3 bases are TGTGCCAGCAGTGAAGGGGGTTTGAAACTGTTTTTT.

The chain couples TRBV5-1 to TRBJ2-7; possibly TRBD1 for D (5 bases). The germline V gene encodes CDR1 SGHRS and CDR2 YFSETQ. This CDR3 contains 15 residues. The V end was cut by 0 bases, the J end by 4 bases, with 14 bases between. Here the CDR3 reads CASSLGGSQIYEQYF. Written as DNA, the CDR3 is TGCGCCAGCAGCTTGGGGGGCAGTCAGATTTACGAGCAGTACTTC.

V usage is TRBV19 and J usage is TRBJ1-2; tentatively, D is TRBD1 (6 bases). Trimming removed 1 base from V and 5 bases from J, with 17 bases in between. Germline loops: CDR1 LNHDA, CDR2 SQIVND (reference sequence). The CDR3 sequence is 16 residues long. The DNA of the CDR3 is TGTGCCAGTAGTATAGCCGCTGAAGGGGGTGCTTATGGCTACACCTTC. Protein: CASSIAAEGGAYGYTF. Full variable domain (remainder filled in from reference TRBV19 and TRBJ1-2): DGGITQSPKYLFRKEGQNVTLSCEQNLNHDAMYWYRQDPGQGLRLIYYSQIVNDFQKGDIAEGYSVSREKKESFPLTVTSAQKNPTAFYLCASSIAAEGGAYGYTFGSGTRLTVV.

The chain has TRBV19 and TRBJ1-2; TRBD1 is a possible D gene (6 bases). The CDR3 is 16 residues long. CDR1 is LNHDA and CDR2 is SQIVND in the germline V gene (reference sequence). Trimming shortened V by 7 bases and J by 1 base, and 19 bases separated the two germline ends. The CDR3 DNA reads TGTGCCAGTACCCCCCAGGGGCGCGGGGGTAACTATGGCTACACCTTC. Encoded protein: CASTPQGRGGNYGYTF. The full variable domain, with the rest looked up from reference TRBV19 and TRBJ1-2, is DGGITQSPKYLFRKEGQNVTLSCEQNLNHDAMYWYRQDPGQGLRLIYYSQIVNDFQKGDIAEGYSVSREKKESFPLTVTSAQKNPTAFYLCASTPQGRGGNYGYTFGSGTRLTVV.

The rearrangement joins TRBV4-2 to TRBJ1-1; D is unresolved. CDR1 and CDR2 from the germline V gene are LGHNA and YNFKEQ. Trimming pared 0 bases from V and 0 bases from J, leaving 5 bases between. CDR3 length: 14 amino acids. In DNA, the CDR3 is TGTGCCAGCAGCCAAGAAAGACTGAACACTGAAGCTTTCTTT. Translated: CASSQERLNTEAFF.

V gene TRBV11-3 combines with J gene TRBJ2-1; no clear D. Between the trimmed V and J ends, which lost 10 bases and 7 bases, there was a span of 14 bases. The CDR3 spans 12 residues. The germline gives CDR1 SGHNT, CDR2 YENEEA. The CDR3 here is CATSDSPNEQFF. CDR3 in DNA: TGTGCCACCTCTGACTCACCTAATGAGCAGTTCTTC.

With respect to this clone: Other DNA variants within this sample encode the same CDR3. The chain uses TRBV10-3 and TRBJ2-7; TRBD1 matches at 7 bases. V lost 9 bases, J lost 2 bases, and 4 bases stayed unmatched. The germline gives CDR1 ENHRY, CDR2 SYGVKD. The CDR3 extends over 12 amino acids. The CDR3 sequence: CAIRQGPYEQYF. Written as DNA, the CDR3 is TGTGCCATAAGACAGGGACCCTACGAGCAGTACTTC.

This rearrangement joins TRBV10-3 to TRBJ1-5, with D maybe TRBD1 (5 bases). Germline CDR1 ENHRY, CDR2 SYGVKD. Trimming removed 0 bases at V and 2 bases at J, with 11 bases between. CDR3 length equals 16 residues. The CDR3 here is CAISESGGEGNQPQHF. The CDR3 coding sequence is TGTGCCATCAGTGAGTCGGGGGGAGAGGGCAATCAGCCCCAGCATTTT.